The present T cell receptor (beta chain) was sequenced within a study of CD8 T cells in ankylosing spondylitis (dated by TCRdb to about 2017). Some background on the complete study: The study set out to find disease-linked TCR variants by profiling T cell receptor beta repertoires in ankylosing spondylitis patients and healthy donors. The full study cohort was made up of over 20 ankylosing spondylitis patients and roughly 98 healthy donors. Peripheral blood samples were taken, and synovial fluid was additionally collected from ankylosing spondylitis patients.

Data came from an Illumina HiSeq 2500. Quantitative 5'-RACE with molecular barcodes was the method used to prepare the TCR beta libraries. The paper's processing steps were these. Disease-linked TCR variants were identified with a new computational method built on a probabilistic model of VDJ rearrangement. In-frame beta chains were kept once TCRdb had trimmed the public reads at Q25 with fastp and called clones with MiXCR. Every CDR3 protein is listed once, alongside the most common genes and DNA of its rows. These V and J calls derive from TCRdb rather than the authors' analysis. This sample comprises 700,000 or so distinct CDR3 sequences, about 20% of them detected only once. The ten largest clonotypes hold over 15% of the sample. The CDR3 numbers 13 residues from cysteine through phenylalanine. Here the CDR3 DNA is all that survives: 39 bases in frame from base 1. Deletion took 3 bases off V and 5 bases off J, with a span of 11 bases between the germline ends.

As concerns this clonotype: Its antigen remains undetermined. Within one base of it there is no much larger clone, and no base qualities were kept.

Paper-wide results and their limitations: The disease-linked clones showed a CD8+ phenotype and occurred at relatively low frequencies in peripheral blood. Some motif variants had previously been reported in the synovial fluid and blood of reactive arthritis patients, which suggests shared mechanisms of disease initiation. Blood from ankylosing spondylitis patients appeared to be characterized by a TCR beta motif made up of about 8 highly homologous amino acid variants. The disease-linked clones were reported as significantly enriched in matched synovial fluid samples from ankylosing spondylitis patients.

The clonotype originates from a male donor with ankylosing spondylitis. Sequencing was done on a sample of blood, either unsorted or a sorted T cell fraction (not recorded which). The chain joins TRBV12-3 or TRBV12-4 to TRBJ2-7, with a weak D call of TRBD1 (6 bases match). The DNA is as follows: TGTGCCAGCAGTTTCCAGTCAGGGGACGAGCAGTACTTC. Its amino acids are CASSFQSGDEQYF.